This T cell receptor (beta chain) was recorded in a study of blood T cells in healthy people across ages. Study-wide results and caveats: Unsorted PBMCs ruled out conclusive naive versus antigen-experienced comparison. Observed TCR beta diversity per million T cells went down as age went up. This fall followed a roughly linear course with age.

This CDR3 is built from 13 residues. The germline V gene has CDR1 KGHDR and CDR2 SFDVKD. V lost 4 bases to trimming and J lost 6 bases; unmatched junction nucleotides: 1. The authors ran a second PCR of roughly 6 to 12 cycles using a sample-barcoded 5' primer and a J-beta primer mix. Using its own MiXCR run on the 5' RACE reads, TCRdb lists one record per CDR3 protein. Seen here are roughly 650,000 distinct CDR3 sequences, about 30% observed once, and the top ten hold less than 20%. Peripheral blood samples of about 10 milliliters were drawn from each donor. Total RNA, at least 6 micrograms per sample, came from PBMCs. This clonotype was observed at least ten times. Its antigen is currently unknown.

Material for sequencing was blood. This TCR derives from a woman of 80 years or more in good health. The chain carries TRBV24-1 and TRBJ2-1; 8 bases match TRBD2. The CDR3 is CATSDGGVNEQFF. In DNA form, the CDR3 reads TGTGCCACCAGTGACGGGGGGGTCAATGAGCAGTTCTTC.